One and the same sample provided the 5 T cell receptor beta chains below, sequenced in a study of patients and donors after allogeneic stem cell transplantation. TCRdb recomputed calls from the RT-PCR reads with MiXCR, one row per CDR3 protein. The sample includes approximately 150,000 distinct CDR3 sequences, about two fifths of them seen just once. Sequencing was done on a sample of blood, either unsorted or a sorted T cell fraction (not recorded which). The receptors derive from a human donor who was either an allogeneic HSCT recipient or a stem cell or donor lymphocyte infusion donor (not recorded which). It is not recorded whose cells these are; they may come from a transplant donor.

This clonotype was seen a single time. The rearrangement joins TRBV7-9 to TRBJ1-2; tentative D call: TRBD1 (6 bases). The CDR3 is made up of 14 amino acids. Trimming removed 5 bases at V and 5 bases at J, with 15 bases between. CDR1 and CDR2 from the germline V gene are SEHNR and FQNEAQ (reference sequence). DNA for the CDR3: TGTGCCAGCAGCAGGCCATGGGGGCAATATGGCTACACCTTC. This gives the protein CASSRPWGQYGYTF.

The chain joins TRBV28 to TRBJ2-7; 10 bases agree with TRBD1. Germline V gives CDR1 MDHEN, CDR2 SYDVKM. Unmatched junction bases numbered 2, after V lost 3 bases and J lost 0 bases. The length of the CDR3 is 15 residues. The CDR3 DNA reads TGTGCCAGCAGTTTGGGACAGGGGAGCTCCTACGAGCAGTACGTC. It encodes CASSLGQGSSYEQYV.

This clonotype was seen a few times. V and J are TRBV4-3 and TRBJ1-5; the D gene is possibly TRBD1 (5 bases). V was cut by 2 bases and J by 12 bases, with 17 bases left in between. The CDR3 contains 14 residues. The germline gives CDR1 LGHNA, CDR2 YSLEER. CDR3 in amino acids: CASSQSGDDPIQHF. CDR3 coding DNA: TGCGCCAGCAGCCAAAGCGGGGACGACCCGATCCAGCATTTT.

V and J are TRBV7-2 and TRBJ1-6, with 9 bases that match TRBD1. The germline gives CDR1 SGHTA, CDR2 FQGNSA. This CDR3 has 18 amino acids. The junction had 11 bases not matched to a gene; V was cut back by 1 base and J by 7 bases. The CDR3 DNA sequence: TGTGCCAGCAGCTTAGTGGGACAGGGAATAATGGGGAATTCACCCCTCCACTTT. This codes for CASSLVGQGIMGNSPLHF.

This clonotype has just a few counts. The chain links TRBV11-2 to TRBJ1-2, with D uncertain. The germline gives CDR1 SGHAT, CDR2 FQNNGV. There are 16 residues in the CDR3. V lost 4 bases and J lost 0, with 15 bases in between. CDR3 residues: CASSSIRSTSNYGYTF. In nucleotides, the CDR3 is TGTGCCAGCAGCTCTATCCGATCGACATCTAACTATGGCTACACCTTC.